This T cell receptor (beta chain) was captured by sequencing in a study of cytomegalovirus exposure and HLA in healthy donors. PCR employed 60 Vbeta and 13 Jbeta primers. Profiling relied on immunoSEQ multiplex PCR, and the TCRdb table lists in-frame clones only, not all of them. The sample lists approximately 200,000 clones, about 84% occurring once. J gave up 3 bases and V 5 bases, and 7 bases lay outside the gene matches. This CDR3 comprises 16 residues. Germline lookup yields CDR1 SGHAT and CDR2 FQNNGV. J is TRBJ2-7 and V is TRBV11-2; 13 bases are a match to TRBD2. Sequenced sample: PBMCs. The receptor was isolated from a human donor in good health. This CDR3 is CASSDGTSGILYEQYF. The CDR3, as DNA: TGTGCCAGCAGCGATGGGACTAGCGGGATTCTCTACGAGCAGTACTTC.